This T cell receptor (beta chain) was sequenced in a study of cytomegalovirus exposure and HLA in healthy donors. A multiplex PCR was run with 60 Vbeta primers and 13 Jbeta primers. Assay used: immunoSEQ multiplex PCR; TCRdb lists only in-frame clones, some missing. The repertoire holds about 190,000 clones, with approximately 78% as singletons. The CDR3 extends over 12 amino acids. CDR1 and CDR2 from the germline V gene are SEHNR and FQNEAQ (reference sequence). Study observations and caveats: In a later analysis, specific HLA alleles were associated with more than 15,000 TCR beta sequences at a 0.05 false discovery rate. Most TCR beta V segments were productive about 90% or about 30% of the time in an earlier analysis. CMV serostatus was the only recorded immune exposure for donors.

Remarks on this clone: As yet, its antigen is unknown. At one of its ends the junction is not consistent with the germline gene, which may arise from a read error.

V usage is TRBV7-9 and J usage is TRBJ2-7, with D possibly matching TRBD2 (5 bases). The sequence derives from a woman between 18 and 30 years old in good health and CMV-seronegative. Sequencing was performed on PBMCs. CDR3 region: CSSSSGSYEQYF. The CDR3 DNA reads TGTTCCAGCAGCTCGGGATCCTACGAGCAGTACTTC.